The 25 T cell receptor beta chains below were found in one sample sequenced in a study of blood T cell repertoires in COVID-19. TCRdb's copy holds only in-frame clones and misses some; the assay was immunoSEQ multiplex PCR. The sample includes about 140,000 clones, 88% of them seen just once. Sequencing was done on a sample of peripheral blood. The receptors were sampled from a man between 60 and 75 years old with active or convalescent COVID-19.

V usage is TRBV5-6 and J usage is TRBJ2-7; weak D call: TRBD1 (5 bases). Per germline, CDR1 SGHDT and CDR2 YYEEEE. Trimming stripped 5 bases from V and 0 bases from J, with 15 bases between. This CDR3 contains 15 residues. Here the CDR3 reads CASSSRQRSSYEQYF. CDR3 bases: TGTGCCAGCAGTTCTAGACAGAGAAGCTCCTACGAGCAGTACTTC.

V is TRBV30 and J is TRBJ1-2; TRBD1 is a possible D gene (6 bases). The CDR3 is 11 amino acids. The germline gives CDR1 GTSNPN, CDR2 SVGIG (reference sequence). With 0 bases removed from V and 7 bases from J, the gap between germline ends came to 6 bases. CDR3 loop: CAWSVQGGYTF. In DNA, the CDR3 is TGTGCCTGGAGTGTACAGGGTGGCTACACCTTC.

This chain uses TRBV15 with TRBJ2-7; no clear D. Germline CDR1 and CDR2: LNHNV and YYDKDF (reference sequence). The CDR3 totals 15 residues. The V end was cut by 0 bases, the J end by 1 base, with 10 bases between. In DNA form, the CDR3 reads TGTGCCACCAGCAGAGAACGGGTACGGTCCTACGAGCAGTACTTC. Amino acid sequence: CATSRERVRSYEQYF. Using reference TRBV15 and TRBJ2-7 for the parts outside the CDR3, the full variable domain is DAMVIQNPRYQVTQFGKPVTLSCSQTLNHNVMYWYQQKSSQAPKLLFHYYDKDFNNEADTPDNFQSRRPNTSFCFLDIRSPGLGDTAMYLCATSRERVRSYEQYFGPGTRLTVT.

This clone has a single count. In nucleotides, the CDR3 is TGTGCCAGCAGCTTGGGGATAGCGGGACGATCCTACGAGCAGTACTTC. It is translated as CASSLGIAGRSYEQYF. V usage is TRBV5-4 and J usage is TRBJ2-7; TRBD2 agrees at 8 bases. The germline gives CDR1 SGHNT, CDR2 YYREEE (reference sequence). CDR3 length: 16 amino acids. V was pared by 0 bases and J by 1 base, with 6 bases of the junction left unmatched.

The CDR3 bases are TGTGCCAGCAGTCCCCGGGAGGGATATAACAATCAGCCCCAGCATTTT. Residues: CASSPREGYNNQPQHF. The rearrangement links TRBV27 to TRBJ1-5; D remains unclear. Germline V gene data show CDR1 as MNHEY and CDR2 as SMNVEV (reference sequence). The CDR3 has 16 residues. Trimming pared 5 bases from V and 3 bases from J, leaving 17 bases between.

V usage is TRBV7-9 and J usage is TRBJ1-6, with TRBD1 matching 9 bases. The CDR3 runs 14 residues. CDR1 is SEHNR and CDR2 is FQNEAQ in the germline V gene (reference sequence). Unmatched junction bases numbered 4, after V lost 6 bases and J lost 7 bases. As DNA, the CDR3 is TGTGCCAGCAGTTATGGACAGGGGAATTCACCCCTCCACTTT. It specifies CASSYGQGNSPLHF.

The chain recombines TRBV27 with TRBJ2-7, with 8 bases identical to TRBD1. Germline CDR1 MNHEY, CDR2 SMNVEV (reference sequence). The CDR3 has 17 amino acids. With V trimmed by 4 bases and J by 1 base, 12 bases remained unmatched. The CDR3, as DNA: TGTGCCAGCAGTTCGAGTCGCAGACAGGGGAATTCCTACGAGCAGTACTTC. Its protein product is CASSSSRRQGNSYEQYF.

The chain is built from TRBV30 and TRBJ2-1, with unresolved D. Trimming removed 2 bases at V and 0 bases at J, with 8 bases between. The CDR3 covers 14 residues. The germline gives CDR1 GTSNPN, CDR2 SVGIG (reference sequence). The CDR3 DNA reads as TGTGCCTGGAGTCGGGTTAGCTCCTACAATGAGCAGTTCTTC. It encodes CAWSRVSSYNEQFF.

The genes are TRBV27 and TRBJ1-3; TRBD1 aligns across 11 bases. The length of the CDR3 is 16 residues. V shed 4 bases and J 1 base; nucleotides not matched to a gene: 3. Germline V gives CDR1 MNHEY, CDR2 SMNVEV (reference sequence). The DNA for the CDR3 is TGTGCCAGCAGTTCTGGGACAGGGGGGTCTGGAAACACCATATATTTT. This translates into CASSSGTGGSGNTIYF.

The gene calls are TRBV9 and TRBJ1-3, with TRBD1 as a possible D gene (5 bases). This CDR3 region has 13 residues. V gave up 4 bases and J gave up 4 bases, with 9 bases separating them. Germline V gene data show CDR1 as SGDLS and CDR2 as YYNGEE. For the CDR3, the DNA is TGTGCCAGCAGCAGGGGTGACGGAAACACCATATATTTT. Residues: CASSRGDGNTIYF.

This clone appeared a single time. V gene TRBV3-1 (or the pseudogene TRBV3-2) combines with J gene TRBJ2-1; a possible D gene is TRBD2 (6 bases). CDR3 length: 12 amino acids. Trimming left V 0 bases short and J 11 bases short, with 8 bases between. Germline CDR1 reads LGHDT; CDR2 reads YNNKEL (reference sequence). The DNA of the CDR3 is TGTGCCAGCAGCCAAGAGGGAGGTAAGCAGTTCTTC. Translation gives CASSQEGGKQFF.

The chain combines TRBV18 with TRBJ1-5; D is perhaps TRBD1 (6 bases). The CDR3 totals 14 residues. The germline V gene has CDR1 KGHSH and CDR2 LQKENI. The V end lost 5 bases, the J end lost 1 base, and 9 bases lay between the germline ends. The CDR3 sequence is CASSSGGSNQPQHF. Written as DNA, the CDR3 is TGTGCCAGCTCATCGGGGGGCAGCAATCAGCCCCAGCATTTT.

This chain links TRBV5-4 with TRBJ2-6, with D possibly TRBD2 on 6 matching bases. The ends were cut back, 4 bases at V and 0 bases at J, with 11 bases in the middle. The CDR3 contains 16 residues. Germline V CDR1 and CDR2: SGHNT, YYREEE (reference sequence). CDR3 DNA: TGTGCCAGCAGCCCACCGGGGGACTCTGGGGCCAACGTCCTGACTTTC. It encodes CASSPPGDSGANVLTF.

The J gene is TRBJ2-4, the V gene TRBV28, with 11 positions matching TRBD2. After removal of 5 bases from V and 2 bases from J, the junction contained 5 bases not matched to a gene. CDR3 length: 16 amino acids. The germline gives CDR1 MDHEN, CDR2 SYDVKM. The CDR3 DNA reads TGTGCCAGCAGTACCCTAGCGGGAGGCCCCAAAAACATTCAGTACTTC. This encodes CASSTLAGGPKNIQYF.

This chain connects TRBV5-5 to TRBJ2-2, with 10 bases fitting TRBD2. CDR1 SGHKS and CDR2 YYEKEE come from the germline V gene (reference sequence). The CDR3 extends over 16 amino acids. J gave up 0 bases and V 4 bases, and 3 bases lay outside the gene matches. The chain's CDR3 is CASSQGLAANTGELFF. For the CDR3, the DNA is TGTGCCAGCAGCCAAGGACTAGCGGCGAACACCGGGGAGCTGTTTTTT. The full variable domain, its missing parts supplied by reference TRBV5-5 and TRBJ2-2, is DAGVTQSPTHLIKTRGQQVTLRCSPISGHKSVSWYQQVLGQGPQFIFQYYEKEERGRGNFPDRFSARQFPNYSSELNVNALLLGDSALYLCASSQGLAANTGELFFGEGSRLTVL.

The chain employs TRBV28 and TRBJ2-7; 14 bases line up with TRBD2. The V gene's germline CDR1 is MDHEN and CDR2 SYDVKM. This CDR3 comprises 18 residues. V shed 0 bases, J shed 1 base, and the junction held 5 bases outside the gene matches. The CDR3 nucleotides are TGTGCCAGCAGTTTATGGGGGACTAGCGGGAGATCATCCTACGAGCAGTACTTC. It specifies CASSLWGTSGRSSYEQYF.

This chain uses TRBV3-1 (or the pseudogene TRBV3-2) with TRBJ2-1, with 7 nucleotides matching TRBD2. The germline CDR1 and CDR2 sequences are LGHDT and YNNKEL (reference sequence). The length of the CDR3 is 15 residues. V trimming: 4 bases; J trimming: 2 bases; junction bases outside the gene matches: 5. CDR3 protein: CASSLSGTTYNEQFF. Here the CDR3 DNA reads TGTGCCAGCAGCCTAAGCGGGACTACCTACAATGAGCAGTTCTTC.

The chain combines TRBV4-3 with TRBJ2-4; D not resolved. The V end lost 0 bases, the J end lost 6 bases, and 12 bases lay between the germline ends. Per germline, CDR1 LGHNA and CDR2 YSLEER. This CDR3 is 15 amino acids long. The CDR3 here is CASSQDASKSNIQYF. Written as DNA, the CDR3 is TGCGCCAGCAGCCAAGATGCGAGTAAATCAAACATTCAGTACTTC.

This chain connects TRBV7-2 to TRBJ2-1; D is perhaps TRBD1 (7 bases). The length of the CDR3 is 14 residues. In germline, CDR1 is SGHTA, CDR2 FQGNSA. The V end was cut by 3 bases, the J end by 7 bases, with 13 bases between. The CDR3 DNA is TGTGCCAGCAGCTTGGCCAGGGGGGTTAATGAGCAGTTCTTC. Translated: CASSLARGVNEQFF. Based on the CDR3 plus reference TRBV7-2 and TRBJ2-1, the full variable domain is GAGVSQSPSNKVTEKGKDVELRCDPISGHTALYWYRQSLGQGLEFLIYFQGNSAPDKSGLPSDRFSAERTGGSVSTLTIQRTQQEDSAVYLCASSLARGVNEQFFGPGTRLTVL.

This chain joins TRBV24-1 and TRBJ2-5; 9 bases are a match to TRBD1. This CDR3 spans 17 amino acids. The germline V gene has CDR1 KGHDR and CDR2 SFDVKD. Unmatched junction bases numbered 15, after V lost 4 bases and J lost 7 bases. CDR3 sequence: CATSESGGGQGLWTQYF. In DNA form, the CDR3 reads TGTGCCACCAGTGAATCAGGTGGGGGACAGGGTCTTTGGACCCAGTACTTC.

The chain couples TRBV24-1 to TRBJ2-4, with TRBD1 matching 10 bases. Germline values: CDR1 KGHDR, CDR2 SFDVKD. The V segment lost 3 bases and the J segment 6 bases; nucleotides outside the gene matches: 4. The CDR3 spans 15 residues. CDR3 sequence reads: CATSDDRDRGNIQYF. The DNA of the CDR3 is TGTGCCACCAGTGATGACCGGGACAGGGGAAACATTCAGTACTTC.

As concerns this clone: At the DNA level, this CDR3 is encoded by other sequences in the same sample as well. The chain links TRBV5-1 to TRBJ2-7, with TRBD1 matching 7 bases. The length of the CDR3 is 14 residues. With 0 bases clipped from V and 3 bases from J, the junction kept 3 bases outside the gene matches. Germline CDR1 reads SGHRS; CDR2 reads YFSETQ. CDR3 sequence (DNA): TGCGCCAGCAGCTTGGGACAGGGAATCTACGAGCAGTACTTC. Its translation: CASSLGQGIYEQYF.

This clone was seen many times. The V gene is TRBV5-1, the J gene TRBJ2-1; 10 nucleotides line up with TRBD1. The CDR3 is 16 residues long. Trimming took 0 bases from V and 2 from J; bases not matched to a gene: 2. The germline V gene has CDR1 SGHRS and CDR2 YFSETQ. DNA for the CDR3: TGCGCCAGCAGCTTGGTGACAGGGGGCGCCTACAATGAGCAGTTCTTC. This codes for CASSLVTGGAYNEQFF.

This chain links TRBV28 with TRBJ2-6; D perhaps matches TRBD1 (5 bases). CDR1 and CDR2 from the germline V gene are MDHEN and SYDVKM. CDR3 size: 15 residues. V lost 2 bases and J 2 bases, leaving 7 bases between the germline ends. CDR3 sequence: CASSLRGTGANVLTF. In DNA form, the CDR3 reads TGTGCCAGCAGTTTAAGGGGCACTGGGGCCAACGTCCTGACTTTC.

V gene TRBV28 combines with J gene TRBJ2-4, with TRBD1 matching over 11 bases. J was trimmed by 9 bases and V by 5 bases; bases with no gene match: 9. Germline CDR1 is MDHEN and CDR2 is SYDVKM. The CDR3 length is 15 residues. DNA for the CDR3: TGTGCCAGCAGTAGAGGACAGGGGGCGCTTGGCATTCAGTACTTC. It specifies CASSRGQGALGIQYF. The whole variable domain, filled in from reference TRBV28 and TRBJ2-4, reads DVKVTQSSRYLVKRTGEKVFLECVQDMDHENMFWYRQDPGLGLRLIYFSYDVKMKEKGDIPEGYSVSREKKERFSLILESASTNQTSMYLCASSRGQGALGIQYFGAGTRLSVL.